This T cell receptor beta chain was profiled in a study of blood T cells in healthy people across ages. Caucasian individuals from Russia who were healthy and aged about 6 to 95 acted as donors. With respect to this clonotype: A read error may account for a junction end that differs from germline.

This CDR3 contains 13 residues. Germline assignment: CDR1 SQVTM and CDR2 ANQGSEA. The use of a sample-barcoded 5' primer and a J-beta primer mix characterized a second PCR of roughly 6 to 11 cycles. Each TCR beta cDNA got a 12-nucleotide random molecular identifier. TCRdb reanalysed the 5' RACE reads using MiXCR and keeps one entry per CDR3 protein. The sample lists approximately 1.5 million distinct CDR3 sequences, about 42% occurring once. Sequencing was carried out using blood. J is TRBJ1-2 and V is TRBV29-1, with 7 bases lining up with TRBD1. The TCR was taken from a young woman in good health. The DNA for the CDR3 is TGCAGCGACACCCGGGACAGCCCCTATAGCTACACCTTC. Its translation: CSDTRDSPYSYTF.